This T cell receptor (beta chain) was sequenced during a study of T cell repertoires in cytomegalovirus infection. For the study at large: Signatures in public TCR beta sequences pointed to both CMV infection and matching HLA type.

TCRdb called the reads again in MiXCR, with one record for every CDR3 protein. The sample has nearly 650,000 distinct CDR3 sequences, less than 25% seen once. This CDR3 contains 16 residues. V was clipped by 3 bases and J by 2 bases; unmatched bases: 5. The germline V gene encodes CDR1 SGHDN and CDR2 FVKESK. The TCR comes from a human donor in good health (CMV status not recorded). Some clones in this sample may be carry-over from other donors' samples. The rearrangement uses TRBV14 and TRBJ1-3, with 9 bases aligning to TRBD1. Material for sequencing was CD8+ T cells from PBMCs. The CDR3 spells CASSQGQGFAGNTIYF. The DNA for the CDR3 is TGTGCCAGCAGCCAGGGACAGGGTTTCGCTGGAAACACCATATATTTT. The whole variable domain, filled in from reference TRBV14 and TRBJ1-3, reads EAGVTQFPSHSVIEKGQTVTLRCDPISGHDNLYWYRRVMGKEIKFLLHFVKESKQDESGMPNNRFLAERTGGTYSTLKVQPAELEDSGVYFCASSQGQGFAGNTIYFGEGSWLTVV.